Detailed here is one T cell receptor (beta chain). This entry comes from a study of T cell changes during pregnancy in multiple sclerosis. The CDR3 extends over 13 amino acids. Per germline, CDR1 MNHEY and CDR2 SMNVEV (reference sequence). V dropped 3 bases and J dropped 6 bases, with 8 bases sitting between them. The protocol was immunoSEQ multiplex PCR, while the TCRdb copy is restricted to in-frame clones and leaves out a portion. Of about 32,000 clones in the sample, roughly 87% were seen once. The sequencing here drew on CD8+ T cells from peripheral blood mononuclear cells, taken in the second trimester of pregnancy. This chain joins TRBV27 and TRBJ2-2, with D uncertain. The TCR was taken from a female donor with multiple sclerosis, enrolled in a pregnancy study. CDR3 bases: TGTGCCAGCAGTTTGAGCGCGGCCGGGGAGCTGTTTTTT. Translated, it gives CASSLSAAGELFF.